A single sample gave rise to the 23 T cell receptor beta chains below, sequenced in a study of CD8 T cells in Susac syndrome. With random hexamers, 0.5 to 1 ug RNA was reverse transcribed. TCRdb itself ran the immunoSEQ multiplex PCR reads through MiXCR, one entry per CDR3 protein. This table has more than 250,000 distinct CDR3 sequences, around 90% appearing once. Sequences were obtained from CD4+ T cells from PBMCs. These receptors all come from a human donor with multiple sclerosis.

V usage is TRBV19 and J usage is TRBJ1-6; no reliable D call. The CDR3 length is 16 residues. Between the trimmed V and J ends, which lost 4 bases and 0 bases, there was a span of 10 bases. From germline, CDR1 is LNHDA and CDR2 SQIVND (reference sequence). The CDR3 DNA is TGTGCCAGTAGTACCGACTCGAGCTCCTATAATTCACCCCTCCACTTT. Protein product: CASSTDSSSYNSPLHF.

The chain carries TRBV10-2 and TRBJ1-1, with D perhaps TRBD1 (5 bases). V dropped 6 bases and J dropped 4 bases, with 12 bases sitting between them. The CDR3 runs to 13 residues. Germline CDR1 WSHSY, CDR2 SAAADI. CDR3 amino acids: CASRGTGTTEAFF. CDR3 nucleotide sequence: TGCGCCAGCAGAGGTACGGGGACCACTGAAGCTTTCTTT.

This clonotype appeared once. The chain is built from TRBV9 and TRBJ1-1; D possibly corresponds to TRBD1 (5 bases). V was shortened by 2 bases and J by 0 bases, with 8 bases between the two germline ends. The length of the CDR3 is 14 residues. Per the germline V gene, CDR1 is SGDLS and CDR2 is YYNGEE. CDR3 DNA sequence: TGTGCCAGCAGCGTGGACAACATGAACACTGAAGCTTTCTTT. Protein sequence: CASSVDNMNTEAFF.

The chain combines TRBV28 with TRBJ1-2; perhaps TRBD1 as D (5 bases). Germline CDR1 MDHEN, CDR2 SYDVKM. V lost 0 bases, J lost 6 bases, and 14 bases lay in between. The CDR3 sequence is 15 residues long. CDR3 amino acids: CASSLWLRTTDGYTF. The CDR3, as DNA: TGTGCCAGCAGTTTATGGCTCAGGACAACTGATGGCTACACCTTC.

V gene TRBV5-1 combines with J gene TRBJ2-7, with no clear D. The CDR3 is made up of 13 amino acids. V lost 0 bases, J lost 4 bases, and 8 bases lay in between. Germline CDR1 and CDR2: SGHRS and YFSETQ. The CDR3 loop is CASSLAVGYEQYF. The CDR3, as DNA: TGCGCCAGCAGCTTGGCCGTAGGGTACGAGCAGTACTTC.

Only a few counts were recorded for this clonotype. The J gene is TRBJ2-7, the V gene TRBV19; perhaps TRBD1 as D (6 bases). Germline V gene data show CDR1 as LNHDA and CDR2 as SQIVND (reference sequence). The CDR3 runs 13 residues. The V gene lost 5 bases and the J gene lost 6 bases, with 14 bases spanning the gap. In nucleotides, the CDR3 is TGTGCCAGTAGTGGTCAGGGGACCGGCGAGCAGTACTTC. This encodes CASSGQGTGEQYF.

This clonotype was detected once. The rearrangement joins TRBV20-1 to TRBJ2-7, with D unresolved. V dropped 4 bases and J dropped 2 bases, with 9 bases sitting between them. This CDR3 comprises 12 residues. CDR1 DFQATT and CDR2 SNEGSKA come from the germline V gene (reference sequence). DNA for the CDR3: TGCAGTGCTATCACCGGGCCCTACGAGCAGTACTTC. It is translated as CSAITGPYEQYF.

V usage is TRBV20-1 and J usage is TRBJ2-2; D remains unclear. Germline V gene sequence: CDR1 DFQATT, CDR2 SNEGSKA (reference sequence). This CDR3 comprises 15 residues. Trimming pared 6 bases from V and 4 bases from J, leaving 18 bases between. The CDR3 loop is CSAPSSPPGTGELFF. The CDR3 nucleotides are TGCAGTGCGCCATCCTCCCCCCCGGGCACCGGGGAGCTGTTTTTT.

The rearrangement links TRBV12-3 or TRBV12-4 to TRBJ2-2; TRBD1 aligns across 7 bases. V lost 4 bases and J lost 5; bases outside the gene matches: 10. The CDR3 has 16 residues. CDR3 sequence reads: CASSSPTGVETGELFF. CDR3 bases: TGTGCCAGCAGTTCCCCAACAGGGGTCGAGACCGGGGAGCTGTTTTTT.

The chain joins TRBV7-2 to TRBJ1-1; 9 nucleotides align to TRBD1. The V gene's germline CDR1 is SGHTA and CDR2 FQGNSA. J was trimmed by 11 bases and V by 5 bases; bases with no gene match: 18. This CDR3 is 16 amino acids long. The CDR3 coding sequence is TGTGCCAGCAGCCCTATGGTGGGACAGGGTGCTCACCGGGCTTTCTTT. Translation gives CASSPMVGQGAHRAFF.

Concerning this clonotype itself: One junction end does not reproduce the germline sequence, and a read error may be involved. The chain employs TRBV5-6 and TRBJ2-7; TRBD2 might be the D (6 bases). CDR3 size: 13 residues. CDR1 and CDR2 from the germline V gene are SGHDT and YYEEEE. The CDR3 loop reads CASSLGGVYEQYF. The CDR3 coding sequence is TGTGCCAGCAGTTTGGGGGGTGTCTACGAGCAGTACTTC.

The chain carries TRBV10-3 and TRBJ2-2, with TRBD1 identical over 9 bases. The CDR3 spans 14 residues. In germline, CDR1 is ENHRY, CDR2 SYGVKD. The V and J ends lost 11 bases and 1 base, in that order; junction bases with no gene match: 5. CDR3 coding DNA: TGTGCCCTTCGGGACAGGGAGAACACCGGGGAGCTGTTTTTT. Encoded protein: CALRDRENTGELFF.

This clonotype was seen once. This chain joins TRBV19 and TRBJ2-1, with 11 bases matching TRBD2. CDR3 length equals 16 residues. Germline CDR1 reads LNHDA; CDR2 reads SQIVND (reference sequence). With V trimmed by 5 bases and J by 6 bases, 9 bases remained unmatched. The chain's CDR3 is CASSPSTSGIGNEQFF. In nucleotides, the CDR3 is TGTGCCAGTAGTCCCTCGACTAGCGGGATAGGCAATGAGCAGTTCTTC.

This chain links TRBV7-9 with TRBJ1-2, with D possibly TRBD1 on 6 matching bases. Trimming left V 1 base short and J 0 bases short, with 15 bases between. CDR3 length: 17 amino acids. Germline loops: CDR1 SEHNR, CDR2 FQNEAQ (reference sequence). The CDR3 nucleotides read TGTGCCAGCAGCTTAGGGATGAACAGGGATGCTAACTATGGCTACACCTTC. Translating it yields CASSLGMNRDANYGYTF.

This rearrangement joins TRBV12-3 or TRBV12-4 to TRBJ2-3; D perhaps matches TRBD2 (5 bases). The CDR3 extends over 12 amino acids. The V gene lost 8 bases and the J gene lost 3 bases, with 9 bases spanning the gap. The DNA of the CDR3 is TGTGCCAGCGGGTCGGGGACAGATACGCAGTATTTT. Encoded protein: CASGSGTDTQYF.

Remarks on this clonotype: One junction end disagrees with the germline gene, perhaps due to a read error. The V gene is TRBV5-6, the J gene TRBJ1-4, with 7 bases lining up with TRBD1. The CDR3 has 18 amino acids. Germline V gene data show CDR1 as SGHDT and CDR2 as YYEEEE. CDR3 coding DNA: TGTGCCAGCAACTTGCGGACAGGAATACCCGCAACTAATGAAAAACTGTTTTTT. This sequence encodes CASNLRTGIPATNEKLFF.

V and J are TRBV30 and TRBJ1-1; possible D gene TRBD1, 5 bases. The germline V gene encodes CDR1 GTSNPN and CDR2 SVGIG (reference sequence). The CDR3 spans 14 residues. V lost 0 bases, J lost 2 bases, and 10 bases lay in between. The CDR3 DNA sequence: TGTGCCTGGAGTGTTGGTGGGGGAAACACTGAAGCTTTCTTT. Its translation is CAWSVGGGNTEAFF.

The chain recombines TRBV29-1 with TRBJ1-2, with D uncertain. V gave up 4 bases and J gave up 2 bases, with 5 bases separating them. In germline, CDR1 is SQVTM, CDR2 ANQGSEA. The length of the CDR3 is 11 residues. CDR3: CSVVWNYGYTF. The CDR3 nucleotides are TGCAGCGTTGTTTGGAACTATGGCTACACCTTC. Combining the CDR3 with reference TRBV29-1 and TRBJ1-2 gives the whole variable domain SAVISQKPSRDICQRGTSLTIQCQVDSQVTMMFWYRQQPGQSLTLIATANQGSEATYESGFVIDKFPISRPNLTFSTLTVSNMSPEDSSIYLCSVVWNYGYTFGSGTRLTVV.

The V and J genes are TRBV11-3 and TRBJ1-2; D perhaps matches TRBD1 (5 bases). The CDR3 runs to 17 residues. Per the germline V gene, CDR1 is SGHNT and CDR2 is YENEEA. V lost 5 bases, J lost 1 base, and 20 bases lay in between. The CDR3 loop is CASSPGGPSLLNYGYTF. The CDR3 nucleotides read TGTGCCAGCAGCCCGGGGGGACCGAGCCTTCTTAACTATGGCTACACCTTC.

About this clonotype itself: The junction departs from the called germline gene at one end, perhaps through a read error. The chain combines TRBV29-1 with TRBJ1-1; no firm D call. CDR1 and CDR2 (germline): SQVTM, ANQGSEA. The CDR3 runs to 12 residues. This CDR3 reads CSVEEGRAEVFF. CDR3 DNA: TGCAGCGTTGAAGAGGGCCGGGCGGAAGTTTTCTTT.

The chain joins TRBV5-1 to TRBJ2-2; D may be TRBD1 (7 bases). Germline V lookup: CDR1 SGHRS, CDR2 YFSETQ. Trimming removed 0 bases from V and 5 bases from J, with 17 bases in between. This CDR3 has 17 residues. CDR3 in amino acids: CASSLGYGQEGTGELFF. The CDR3 DNA is TGCGCCAGCAGCTTGGGGTATGGACAGGAGGGGACCGGGGAGCTGTTTTTT. Full variable domain (remainder filled in from reference TRBV5-1 and TRBJ2-2): KAGVTQTPRYLIKTRGQQVTLSCSPISGHRSVSWYQQTPGQGLQFLFEYFSETQRNKGNFPGRFSGRQFSNSRSEMNVSTLELGDSALYLCASSLGYGQEGTGELFFGEGSRLTVL.

The chain carries TRBV5-4 and TRBJ2-3; the D call may be TRBD1 or TRBD2 (5 bases each). The V end lost 4 bases, the J end lost 2 bases, and 11 bases lay between the germline ends. CDR1 SGHNT and CDR2 YYREEE come from the germline V gene (reference sequence). This CDR3 region has 14 residues. This chain's CDR3 is CASSRDGNTDTQYF. The CDR3 DNA is TGTGCCAGCAGCAGGGACGGGAACACAGATACGCAGTATTTT. Full variable domain (rest looked up from reference TRBV5-4 and TRBJ2-3): ETGVTQSPTHLIKTRGQQVTLRCSSQSGHNTVSWYQQALGQGPQFIFQYYREEENGRGNFPPRFSGLQFPNYSSELNVNALELDDSALYLCASSRDGNTDTQYFGPGTRLTVL.

This clonotype has just a few counts. The chain links TRBV5-1 to TRBJ2-5; D unresolved. Germline loops: CDR1 SGHRS, CDR2 YFSETQ. The CDR3 covers 16 residues. Trimming removed 2 bases at V and 1 base at J, with 15 bases between. CDR3 nucleotides: TGCGCCAGCAGCTTTGGGTTCGGTATCACCCAAGAGACCCAGTACTTC. It specifies CASSFGFGITQETQYF.